This T cell receptor beta chain stems from a study of cytomegalovirus exposure and HLA in healthy donors. A multiplex PCR was run with 60 Vbeta primers and 13 Jbeta primers. This table comes from immunoSEQ multiplex PCR, and its TCRdb copy is limited to in-frame clones, with some not included. The sample has 95,000 to 100,000 clones; under 80% are singletons. Overall study results and limits: A later analysis showed that HLA-associated TCR beta chains had undergone more clonal expansion than equally common others.

From germline, CDR1 is MRHNA and CDR2 SNTAGT. The V segment lost 6 bases and the J segment 5 bases; nucleotides outside the gene matches: 14. The CDR3 spans 16 residues. In its sample, this clone was seen a few times. The antigen is not known. The sequence was collected from a man between 35 and 55 years old in good health and CMV-seronegative. Sequencing used PBMCs. This chain links TRBV6-4 with TRBJ1-1; 8 bases line up with TRBD1. The CDR3 DNA reads as TGTGCCAGCAGCGAAACCTATCAGGGGGCTTGGACTGAAGCTTTCTTT. Residues: CASSETYQGAWTEAFF.